Sequencing of this TCR beta chain was carried out in a study of PD-1 blockade in classical Hodgkin lymphoma. TCRdb's table, derived via immunoSEQ multiplex PCR, lists solely in-frame clones and lacks some. This sample has tens of thousands of clones, with approximately 70% found just once. Notes on the study in general: Baseline TCR diversity was reportedly lower in newly diagnosed patients than in healthy donors. It was reported as lower still in relapsed/refractory patients. Those starting nivolumab under 1 year post-ASCT were excluded. In CD4+ cells, TCR diversity went up significantly by C4D1, but in CD8+ cells it did not.

After autologous stem cell transplantation all patients relapsed, and prior brentuximab vedotin exposure differed between cohorts. Details on this clone: Its target is not known.

This CDR3 region has 15 residues. Germline CDR1 reads SGHTS; CDR2 reads YDEGEE. Unmatched junction bases numbered 7, after V lost 4 bases and J lost 2 bases. This sequence joins TRBV5-8 and TRBJ2-5, with 8 bases fitting TRBD1. The specimen was peripheral blood mononuclear cells (PBMCs), collected at baseline. This receptor was taken from a human donor with classical Hodgkin lymphoma. The chain's CDR3 is CASSPQRTGQETQYF. Here the CDR3 DNA reads TGTGCCAGCAGCCCCCAACGGACAGGGCAAGAGACCCAGTACTTC.